The clone carrying this T cell receptor beta chain has a single count. Its antigen remains unknown. The PCR was carried out with 60 Vbeta primers and 13 Jbeta primers. Method: immunoSEQ multiplex PCR; TCRdb's copy keeps in-frame clones and lacks some. The sample holds over 85,000 clones, approximately 82% seen once. The entry originates in a study of cytomegalovirus exposure and HLA in healthy donors. General study findings and limits: The classifier was said to identify cytomegalovirus status with high specificity and sensitivity.

The CDR3 has 15 amino acids. CDR1 is LNHDA and CDR2 is SQIVND in the germline V gene (reference sequence). V lost 7 bases and J lost 2; bases outside the gene matches: 7. What was sequenced was PBMCs. The origin of this receptor is a man aged 35-49 years in good health and CMV-seronegative. The chain carries TRBV19 and TRBJ1-1; 10 bases agree with TRBD1. Here the CDR3 reads CASTRTGGINTEAFF. As DNA, the CDR3 is TGTGCCAGTACCCGGACAGGGGGAATTAACACTGAAGCTTTCTTT.